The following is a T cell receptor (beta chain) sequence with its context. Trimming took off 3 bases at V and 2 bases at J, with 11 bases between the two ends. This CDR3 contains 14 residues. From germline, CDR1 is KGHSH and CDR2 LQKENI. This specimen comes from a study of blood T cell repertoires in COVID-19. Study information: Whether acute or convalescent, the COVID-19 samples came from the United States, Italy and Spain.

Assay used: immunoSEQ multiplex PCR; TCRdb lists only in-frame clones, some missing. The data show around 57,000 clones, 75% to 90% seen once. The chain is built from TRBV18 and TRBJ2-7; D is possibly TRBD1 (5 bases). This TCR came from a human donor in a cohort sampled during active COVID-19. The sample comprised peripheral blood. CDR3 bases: TGTGCCAGCTCACCCCCGCAGGGCACCTACGAGCAGTACTTC. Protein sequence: CASSPPQGTYEQYF. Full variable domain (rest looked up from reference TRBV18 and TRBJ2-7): NAGVMQNPRHLVRRRGQEARLRCSPMKGHSHVYWYRQLPEEGLKFMVYLQKENIIDESGMPKERFSAEFPKEGPSILRIQQVVRGDSAAYFCASSPPQGTYEQYFGPGTRLTVT.